These 8 T cell receptor beta chains were all obtained from the same sample, sequenced in a study of shared clonotypes between healthy human individuals. Repertoires were generated with immunoSEQ multiplex PCR, while TCRdb's copy carries only in-frame clones and drops some. The table shows more than 2 million clones, with around 93% occurring only once. The naive CD8 subset, CD45RO-negative cells positively selected for CCR7, excluded terminally differentiated effector memory CD45RA+ cells. Sequencing was carried out using naive CD8+ T cells from PBMCs. These receptors originate from a young man in good health. Some clones in this sample may be carry-over from other donors' samples.

There are a few counts of this clone. This chain joins TRBV19 and TRBJ1-2; D remains ambiguous. CDR1 is LNHDA and CDR2 is SQIVND in the germline V gene (reference sequence). The CDR3 has 14 amino acids. The germline V and J ends were trimmed by 7 bases and 5 bases, with 17 bases remaining between them. The CDR3, as DNA: TGTGCCAGTAACTATCCGGGCCGCCTTTATGGCTACACCTTC. Translated, it gives CASNYPGRLYGYTF.

The V and J genes are TRBV5-5 and TRBJ1-2; D not resolved. V was cut by 6 bases and J by 7 bases, with 16 bases left in between. This CDR3 spans 13 amino acids. The germline V gene has CDR1 SGHKS and CDR2 YYEKEE (reference sequence). CDR3 region: CASTLFLGPGYTF. CDR3 bases: TGTGCCAGCACCCTCTTCCTGGGCCCTGGCTACACCTTC.

The V and J genes are TRBV5-1 and TRBJ1-1; TRBD1 aligns across 7 bases. The V gene end was trimmed by 1 base and the J gene end by 5 bases; junction bases not matched to a gene: 11. Germline V CDR1 and CDR2: SGHRS, YFSETQ. The CDR3 totals 16 residues. CDR3 nucleotide sequence: TGCGCCAGCAGCTTGCTGGGGGCAGGGGGTAATACTGAAGCTTTCTTT. As protein: CASSLLGAGGNTEAFF.

In nucleotides, the CDR3 is TGTGCCAGCAGCTCAATAGCGGCAATGAACTACAATGAGCAGTTCTTC. Translation gives CASSSIAAMNYNEQFF. The rearrangement links TRBV7-8 to TRBJ2-1; D might be TRBD2 (6 bases). In germline, CDR1 is SGHVS, CDR2 FQNEAQ. The CDR3 is 16 residues long. V lost 4 bases and J 3 bases, leaving 16 bases between the germline ends.

The genes are TRBV27 and TRBJ2-7; 7 bases are a match to TRBD1. The CDR3 consists of 15 residues. From germline, CDR1 is MNHEY and CDR2 SMNVEV (reference sequence). Trimming at V came to 4 bases and at J to 4 bases, leaving 10 bases not matched to a gene. The CDR3 nucleotides read TGTGCCAGCAGTTCCCGGGACAGAAACTATTACGAGCAGTACTTC. Protein: CASSSRDRNYYEQYF.

The J gene is TRBJ2-3, the V gene TRBV11-3; perhaps TRBD2 as D (5 bases). V was clipped by 0 bases and J by 1 base, with 14 bases between them. The CDR3 is made up of 17 amino acids. CDR1 is SGHNT and CDR2 is YENEEA in the germline V gene. The CDR3, as DNA: TGTGCCAGCAGCTTAGATCGAGGGTGGGCAGGCACAGATACGCAGTATTTT. As protein: CASSLDRGWAGTDTQYF.

As for this clone: The sample holds other DNA sequences that translate to the same CDR3. The rearrangement joins TRBV7-9 to TRBJ2-1; D remains ambiguous. This CDR3 spans 14 amino acids. The germline gives CDR1 SEHNR, CDR2 FQNEAQ (reference sequence). Deletions cut 1 base from V and 0 bases from J, with 4 bases between. CDR3 in DNA: TGTGCCAGCAGCTTAGTCAGCTCCTACAATGAGCAGTTCTTC. Its protein product is CASSLVSSYNEQFF.

Note on this clone: Other DNA sequences within the sample encode an identical CDR3. The J gene is TRBJ2-7, the V gene TRBV9, with 7 bases matching TRBD1. CDR1 SGDLS and CDR2 YYNGEE come from the germline V gene. With 0 bases clipped from V and 2 bases from J, the junction kept 2 bases outside the gene matches. The CDR3 runs to 14 residues. CDR3 protein: CASSVGQGTYEQYF. The CDR3 bases are TGTGCCAGCAGCGTAGGACAGGGCACCTACGAGCAGTACTTC.